This TCR beta chain is from a study of T-cell reconstitution after alpha-beta-depleted transplantation in children. The study's findings and limits: About two months after transplant, alpha-beta T cells reportedly came from several hundred expanded graft clones. Among T cells one year after transplant, newly produced cells accounted for most counts and diversity. Surviving recipient T cells and thymic progenitors underlay high day-60 TCRbeta diversity in some patients.

Molecular barcoding with unique molecular identifiers was used for the TCRbeta library. Each CDR3 protein is one row after TCRdb ran MiXCR on the PCR reads. The table records about 300,000 distinct CDR3 sequences, over 7% of them present only once. This clonotype was recorded at least ten times. Its target is not known. CDR1 and CDR2 from the germline V gene are MNHEY and SVGAGI. The CDR3 length is 16 residues. The V end was cut by 0 bases, the J end by 4 bases, with 16 bases between. This material consisted of peripheral blood, taken 360 days after TCRalphabeta/CD19-depleted stem cell transplant. This TCR derives from a female patient aged 2-15 years who had a stem cell transplant for Fanconi anemia, so the T cells may come from the graft donor. V is TRBV6-5 and J is TRBJ2-7; perhaps TRBD2 as D (6 bases). This chain's CDR3 is CASSYSAEGLVYEQYF. The CDR3, as DNA: TGTGCCAGCAGTTACTCGGCGGAGGGGCTAGTTTACGAGCAGTACTTC.